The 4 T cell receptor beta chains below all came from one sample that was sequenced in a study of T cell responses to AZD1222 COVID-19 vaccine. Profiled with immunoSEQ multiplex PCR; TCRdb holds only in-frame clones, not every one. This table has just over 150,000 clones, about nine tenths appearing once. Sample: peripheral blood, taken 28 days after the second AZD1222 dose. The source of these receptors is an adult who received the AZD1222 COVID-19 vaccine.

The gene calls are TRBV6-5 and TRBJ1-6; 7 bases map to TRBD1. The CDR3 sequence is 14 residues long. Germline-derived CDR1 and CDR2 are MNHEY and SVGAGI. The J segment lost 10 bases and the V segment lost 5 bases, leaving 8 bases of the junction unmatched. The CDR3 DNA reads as TGTGCCAGCAGTCGACAGGGTCTCGGGTCACCCCTCCACTTT. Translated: CASSRQGLGSPLHF.

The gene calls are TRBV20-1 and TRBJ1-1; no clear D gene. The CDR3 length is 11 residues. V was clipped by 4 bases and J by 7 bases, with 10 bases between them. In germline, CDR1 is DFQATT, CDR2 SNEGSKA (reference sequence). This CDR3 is CSATNRFEAFF. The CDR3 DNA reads TGCAGTGCTACAAACAGATTTGAAGCTTTCTTT.

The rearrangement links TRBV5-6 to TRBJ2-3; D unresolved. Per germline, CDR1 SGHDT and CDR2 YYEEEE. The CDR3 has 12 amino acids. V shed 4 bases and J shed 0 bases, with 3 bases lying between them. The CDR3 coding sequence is TGTGCCAGCAGCGGTAGCACAGATACGCAGTATTTT. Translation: CASSGSTDTQYF.

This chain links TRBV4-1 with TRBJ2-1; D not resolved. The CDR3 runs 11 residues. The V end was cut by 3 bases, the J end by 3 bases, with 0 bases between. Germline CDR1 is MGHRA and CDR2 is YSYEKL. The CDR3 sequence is CASSHYNEQFF. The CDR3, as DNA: TGCGCCAGCAGCCACTACAATGAGCAGTTCTTC.